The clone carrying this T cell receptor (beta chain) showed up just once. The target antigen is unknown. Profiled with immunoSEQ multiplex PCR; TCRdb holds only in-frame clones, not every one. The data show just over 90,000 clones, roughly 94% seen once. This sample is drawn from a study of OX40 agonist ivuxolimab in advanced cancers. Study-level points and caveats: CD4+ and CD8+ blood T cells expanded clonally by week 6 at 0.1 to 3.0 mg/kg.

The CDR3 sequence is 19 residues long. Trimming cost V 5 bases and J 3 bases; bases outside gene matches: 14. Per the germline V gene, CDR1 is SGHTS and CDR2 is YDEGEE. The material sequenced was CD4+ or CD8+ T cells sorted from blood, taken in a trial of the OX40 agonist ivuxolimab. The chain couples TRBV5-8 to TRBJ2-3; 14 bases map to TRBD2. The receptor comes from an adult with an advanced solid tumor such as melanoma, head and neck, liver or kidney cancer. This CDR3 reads CASSWGTSGSSRGTDTQYF. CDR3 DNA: TGTGCCAGCAGTTGGGGGACTAGCGGGAGTAGTCGAGGGACAGATACGCAGTATTTT.